Detailed here is one TCR beta chain. The antigen is not known. A multiplex PCR was run with 60 Vbeta primers and 13 Jbeta primers. Profiling relied on immunoSEQ multiplex PCR, and the TCRdb table lists in-frame clones only, not all of them. The table lists some 60,000 clones, over 75% of them singletons, with about 11% in the top ten. This specimen comes from a study of cytomegalovirus exposure and HLA in healthy donors. General study points: A later analysis showed TCR association rates differing by HLA locus, peaking at DRB1 and lowest at HLA-C.

V was cut by 1 base and J by 2 bases, with 5 bases left in between. CDR1 is LGHNA and CDR2 is YSLEER in the germline V gene. This CDR3 has 14 residues. Sequencing input: PBMCs. The rearrangement joins TRBV4-3 to TRBJ2-2, with D unclear. This clonotype was obtained from a female donor in good health and CMV-seronegative. CDR3 nucleotide sequence: TGCGCCAGCAGCCAAGGACACAACACCGGGGAGCTGTTTTTT. This translates into CASSQGHNTGELFF.